This T cell receptor beta chain is from a study of blood T cell repertoires in COVID-19. At the level of the study: PBMCs, B-cell-depleted T cells, or T cells were the source of the cDNA or gDNA that made up the material.

Original analysis: Quantification of nucleated cells was approximated via reference gene primer amplification. Profiling relied on immunoSEQ multiplex PCR, and the TCRdb table lists in-frame clones only, not all of them. The V and J calls and clone size were taken over from that table, and D and trimming were inferred from the DNA. The sample records under 150,000 clones, approximately 88% being singletons. The CDR3 consists of 16 residues. Germline CDR1 is SEHNR and CDR2 is FQNEAQ (reference sequence). Trimming removed 2 bases from V and 2 bases from J, with 14 bases in between. Sample: peripheral blood. J is TRBJ2-3 and V is TRBV7-9; TRBD2 might be the D (5 bases). The receptor comes from a human donor in a cohort sampled during active COVID-19. CDR3 region: CASSLNLDSYTDTQYF. The CDR3 nucleotides are TGTGCCAGCAGCTTAAATCTGGACTCGTACACAGATACGCAGTATTTT.